A single sample is the source of the 13 T cell receptor beta chains below, sequenced in a study of Ad26.COV2.S vaccination and SARS-CoV-2 variants. The method was immunoSEQ multiplex PCR; TCRdb's version includes in-frame clones alone and lacks a portion of them. The table lists around 500,000 clones, 70% to 90% of them singletons. The treatment: 19 received Ad26.COV2.S at low or high dose, single or two shots; about 5 received placebo; per-sample allocation not given. On day 63 after the first injection, vaccine and placebo recipients gave samples. The material was peripheral blood, obtained in a trial of Ad26.COV2.S vaccine versus placebo. The receptors stem from a person between 18 and 60 years old who received the Ad26.COV2.S COVID-19 vaccine or a placebo.

The gene calls are TRBV4-3 and TRBJ1-6, with TRBD1 matching over 8 bases. Germline trimming cut 1 base from V and 0 bases from J; bases unmatched to any gene: 2. The CDR3 spans 17 residues. Germline V CDR1 and CDR2: LGHNA, YSLEER. The CDR3, as DNA: TGCGCCAGCAGCCAAGGACAGGGGAGCTCCTATAATTCACCCCTCCACTTT. Its protein is CASSQGQGSSYNSPLHF.

The rearrangement joins TRBV7-2 to TRBJ1-6; D perhaps matches TRBD1 (5 bases). CDR1 is SGHTA, CDR2 FQGNSA, per germline. Trimming left V 4 bases short and J 6 bases short, with 13 bases between. There are 15 residues in the CDR3. CDR3 residues: CASSSPRELNSPLHF. CDR3 bases: TGTGCCAGCAGCTCCCCCAGGGAGCTTAATTCACCCCTCCACTTT.

V and J are TRBV29-1 and TRBJ2-1; 8 nucleotides agree with TRBD2. There are 10 residues in the CDR3. Germline loops: CDR1 SQVTM, CDR2 ANQGSEA. V was clipped by 7 bases and J by 15 bases; unmatched bases: 8. For the CDR3, the DNA is TGCAGCGCCAGAGCGGGAGAAGTGTTCTTC. Translating it yields CSARAGEVFF.

The J gene is TRBJ1-1, the V gene TRBV12-5; D call uncertain. CDR3 length: 17 residues. Germline CDR1 and CDR2: LGHNT and FRNRAP. V was clipped by 3 bases and J by 4 bases, with 21 bases between them. In DNA form, the CDR3 reads TGTGCTAGTGGTTTTTCCGACCGGTTTCGGGGTAGCACTGAAGCTTTCTTT. It specifies CASGFSDRFRGSTEAFF.

J is TRBJ2-7 and V is TRBV5-4; tentative D call: TRBD1 (6 bases). V shed 0 bases and J shed 2 bases, with 12 bases lying between them. Germline loops: CDR1 SGHNT, CDR2 YYREEE (reference sequence). This CDR3 is built from 15 residues. The CDR3 nucleotides are TGTGCCAGCAGCTTGGGTGGGGGCTCGCCCTACGAGCAGTACTTC. This encodes CASSLGGGSPYEQYF.

The V call is TRBV3-1 (or the pseudogene TRBV3-2), the J call TRBJ2-7; 7 positions agree with TRBD2. Losses at the gene ends were 6 bases for V and 5 bases for J; bases not matched to a gene: 13. This CDR3 spans 15 amino acids. Per germline, CDR1 LGHDT and CDR2 YNNKEL (reference sequence). CDR3 coding DNA: TGTGCCAGCAGAGGCCCAAGCGGGATCTTCGACGAGCAGTACTTC. Its translation is CASRGPSGIFDEQYF.

In this sample, this clone turned up a few times. The chain links TRBV27 to TRBJ2-7, with D possibly being TRBD1 or TRBD2 (5 bases each). The ends were cut back, 5 bases at V and 2 bases at J, with 16 bases in the middle. CDR1 MNHEY and CDR2 SMNVEV come from the germline V gene (reference sequence). This CDR3 region has 15 residues. CDR3 amino acids: CASSLGTAGTYEQYF. For the CDR3, the DNA is TGTGCCAGCAGTCTGGGGACCGCAGGTACCTACGAGCAGTACTTC.

This clone has just a few counts. The chain uses TRBV25-1 and TRBJ1-1; no reliable D call. CDR1 and CDR2 (germline): MGHDK, SYGVNS. Trimming cost V 9 bases and J 1 base, with 9 bases left between them. The CDR3 runs to 12 residues. CDR3 bases: TGTGCCAGTAGAGACGGGAACACTGAAGCTTTCTTT. It codes for CASRDGNTEAFF.

The chain employs TRBV2 and TRBJ2-7; 7 bases are shared with TRBD2. V shed 11 bases, J shed 5 bases, and the junction held 12 bases outside the gene matches. Looked up from germline, CDR1 is SNHLY and CDR2 is FYNNEI. This CDR3 is built from 13 residues. CDR3 in DNA: TGTGCCGGGGGGTCGGGACTATTCCACGAGCAGTACTTC. Protein sequence: CAGGSGLFHEQYF.

The V gene is TRBV6-1, the J gene TRBJ1-2, with D tentatively TRBD1 (6 bases). The V gene lost 1 base and the J gene lost 6 bases, with 18 bases spanning the gap. This CDR3 comprises 16 residues. The V gene's germline CDR1 is MNHNS and CDR2 SASEGT. The CDR3 reads CASSEGRFWGPDGYTF. CDR3 in DNA: TGTGCCAGCAGTGAAGGTCGTTTTTGGGGGCCGGATGGCTACACCTTC.

The chain recombines TRBV5-6 with TRBJ1-5, with a tentative D call TRBD1 (5 bases). The length of the CDR3 is 14 residues. Looked up from germline, CDR1 is SGHDT and CDR2 is YYEEEE. Trimming removed 2 bases at V and 3 bases at J, with 9 bases between. The CDR3 DNA reads as TGTGCCAGCAGCTTCAGGGTTGACAATCAGCCCCAGCATTTT. Translating gives CASSFRVDNQPQHF.

The chain uses TRBV11-2 and TRBJ2-7; TRBD2 matches at 9 bases. Trimming took 1 base from V and 3 from J; bases not matched to a gene: 7. Germline lookup yields CDR1 SGHAT and CDR2 FQNNGV. The CDR3 covers 16 residues. The DNA for the CDR3 is TGTGCCAGCAGCTTAGTCACCGGGACTAGCCTCTACGAGCAGTACTTC. Its translation is CASSLVTGTSLYEQYF.

The chain is built from TRBV30 and TRBJ2-1; TRBD1 aligns across 9 bases. The CDR3 has 15 residues. V lost 4 bases to trimming and J lost 2 bases; unmatched junction nucleotides: 6. The germline gives CDR1 GTSNPN, CDR2 SVGIG (reference sequence). CDR3 sequence: CAWTTGTGTYNEQFF. DNA for the CDR3: TGTGCCTGGACGACCGGGACAGGGACCTACAATGAGCAGTTCTTC.